Shown below are 21 T cell receptor beta chains from a single sample sequenced in a study of blood T cell repertoires in COVID-19 (dated by TCRdb to the early 2020s). Library preparation used the immunoSEQ multiplex PCR assay. The table was pulled from immuneACCESS by TCRdb, which kept in-frame rearrangements only. Such tables lose some clones; where checked, under half of the loss comes from unresolved V genes, and the rest has no known cause. In this sample the table shows a few hundred thousand clones, roughly 86% of which occur a single time. Together, the top ten hold around 8.9% of the sample. Input material: PBMCs or T cells enriched from blood (not recorded which). These receptors were collected from a woman aged 18-29 years who had recovered from COVID-19.

The rearrangement joins TRBV12-3 or TRBV12-4 to TRBJ1-5; D may be TRBD1 (6 bases). V gave up 6 bases and J gave up 7 bases, with 13 bases separating them. The CDR3 consists of 13 residues. CDR3 amino acids: CASSTGTIQPQHF. The CDR3 DNA reads as TGTGCCAGCAGCACCGGGACAATACAGCCCCAGCATTTT.

V and J are TRBV7-3 and TRBJ2-5, with 7 bases identical to TRBD2. The junction had 6 bases not matched to a gene; V was cut back by 3 bases and J by 5 bases. There are 14 residues in the CDR3. Germline CDR1 SGHTA, CDR2 FQGTGA. The CDR3 sequence is CASSFAGEGETQYF. The DNA of the CDR3 is TGTGCCAGCAGCTTCGCGGGGGAAGGGGAGACCCAGTACTTC. Filled out from reference TRBV7-3 and TRBJ2-5, the complete variable domain reads GAGVSQTPSNKVTEKGKYVELRCDPISGHTALYWYRQSLGQGPEFLIYFQGTGAADDSGLPNDRFFAVRPEGSVSTLKIQRTERGDSAVYLCASSFAGEGETQYFGPGTRLLVL.

The chain is built from TRBV5-1 and TRBJ2-7; weak D call: TRBD2 (5 bases). The V end lost 3 bases, the J end lost 0 bases, and 13 bases lay between the germline ends. The CDR3 totals 15 residues. Germline CDR1 is SGHRS and CDR2 is YFSETQ. CDR3 bases: TGCGCCAGCAGCTCCAACGCCGGGAACTCCTACGAGCAGTACTTC. This encodes CASSSNAGNSYEQYF.

This clone has more than one count but fewer than ten. This rearrangement joins TRBV9 to TRBJ1-3, with unresolved D. The V gene lost 0 bases and the J gene lost 0 bases, with 7 bases spanning the gap. Germline V gene lookup returns CDR1 SGDLS and CDR2 YYNGEE. The CDR3 has 15 amino acids. The CDR3 DNA sequence: TGTGCCAGCAGCGTAGATCACAGCTCTGGAAACACCATATATTTT. Residues: CASSVDHSSGNTIYF.

This clone was seen a few times. The chain couples TRBV4-3 to TRBJ2-1; 7 bases are a match to TRBD2. This CDR3 comprises 15 residues. After removal of 4 bases from V and 6 bases from J, the junction contained 9 bases not matched to a gene. Germline assignment: CDR1 LGHNA and CDR2 YSLEER. CDR3 DNA sequence: TGCGCCAGCAGCCGAGGAATAGCGGGCTCCAATGAGCAGTTCTTC. This encodes CASSRGIAGSNEQFF.

The J gene is TRBJ1-6, the V gene TRBV4-2; tentatively, D is TRBD1 (6 bases). Per germline, CDR1 LGHNA and CDR2 YNFKEQ. The CDR3 loop spans 16 amino acids. Trimming cost V 0 bases and J 9 bases, with 15 bases left between them. This chain's CDR3 is CASSQERTDGVSPLHF. The CDR3 DNA follows: TGTGCCAGCAGCCAAGAGCGGACAGACGGTGTTTCACCCCTCCACTTT.

This clone was picked up many times. The chain links TRBV6-1 to TRBJ1-1; 8 nucleotides line up with TRBD1. CDR1 MNHNS and CDR2 SASEGT come from the germline V gene. V was pared by 2 bases and J by 11 bases, with 13 bases of the junction left unmatched. CDR3 length equals 15 residues. DNA of the CDR3: TGTGCCAGCAGTGAAAGCTCTGACAGGGGATTCGGGGCTTTCTTT. This translates into CASSESSDRGFGAFF.

The V gene is TRBV4-3, the J gene TRBJ2-3, with a tentative D call TRBD2 (6 bases). The CDR3 is 16 amino acids. The germline V gene has CDR1 LGHNA and CDR2 YSLEER. V shed 4 bases and J shed 2 bases, with 16 bases lying between them. CDR3 loop: CASSRSSRGHTDTQYF. As DNA, the CDR3 is TGCGCCAGCAGCCGGTCGTCGCGGGGCCACACAGATACGCAGTATTTT.

The chain recombines TRBV6-5 with TRBJ2-7, with a weak D call TRBD1 (6 bases). CDR1 is MNHEY and CDR2 is SVGAGI in the germline V gene. CDR3 length equals 12 residues. V was shortened by 6 bases and J by 2 bases, with 8 bases between the two germline ends. CDR3 DNA sequence: TGTGCCAGCAGCCAGGGGACCTACGAGCAGTACTTC. Its protein product is CASSQGTYEQYF.

The rearrangement joins TRBV7-2 to TRBJ1-5; the D gene is possibly TRBD1 (5 bases). The CDR3 runs to 15 residues. CDR1 and CDR2 (germline): SGHTA, FQGNSA. V lost 1 base, J lost 5 bases, and 12 bases lay in between. CDR3 loop: CASSLVRGGDQPQHF. CDR3 nucleotides: TGTGCCAGCAGCTTAGTTCGGGGAGGGGATCAGCCCCAGCATTTT.

This clone was detected only once. The sample contains more than one DNA sequence encoding this CDR3. The V call is TRBV28, the J call TRBJ1-2, with TRBD1 identical over 7 bases. Germline V lookup: CDR1 MDHEN, CDR2 SYDVKM. V dropped 6 bases and J dropped 3; count of bases not matched to a gene: 4. This CDR3 has 13 amino acids. DNA for the CDR3: TGTGCCAGCAGCCCAGGGGGTGACTATGGCTACACCTTC. Its protein is CASSPGGDYGYTF.

V usage is TRBV28 and J usage is TRBJ2-3; 8 nucleotides match TRBD2. With V trimmed by 5 bases and J by 4 bases, 2 bases remained unmatched. The CDR3 totals 13 residues. The germline gives CDR1 MDHEN, CDR2 SYDVKM. The CDR3 sequence is CASSRRGADTQYF. CDR3 DNA: TGTGCCAGCAGTCGGCGGGGGGCAGATACGCAGTATTTT.

The chain recombines TRBV10-3 with TRBJ1-2; 8 nucleotides line up with TRBD1. CDR1 is ENHRY, CDR2 SYGVKD, per germline. The CDR3 extends over 11 amino acids. V gave up 10 bases and J gave up 7 bases; unmatched junction bases: 5. CDR3 in amino acids: CATTGAGGYTF. Written as DNA, the CDR3 is TGTGCCACGACAGGGGCGGGTGGCTACACCTTC.

CDR3 region: CASSTRSGESLSTDTQYF. CDR3 in DNA: TGTGCCAGTAGTACGCGTAGCGGGGAGTCGCTTAGCACAGATACGCAGTATTTT. This chain links TRBV19 with TRBJ2-3, with 8 bases fitting TRBD2. Germline V gene lookup returns CDR1 LNHDA and CDR2 SQIVND (reference sequence). V lost 4 bases, J lost 0 bases, and 12 bases stayed unmatched. CDR3 size: 18 residues. Supplemented by reference TRBV19 and TRBJ2-3, the full variable domain reads DGGITQSPKYLFRKEGQNVTLSCEQNLNHDAMYWYRQDPGQGLRLIYYSQIVNDFQKGDIAEGYSVSREKKESFPLTVTSAQKNPTAFYLCASSTRSGESLSTDTQYFGPGTRLTVL.

V and J are TRBV3-1 (or the pseudogene TRBV3-2) and TRBJ2-5; TRBD1 might be the D (5 bases). Trimming stripped 0 bases from V and 1 base from J, with 18 bases between. This CDR3 comprises 18 residues. Germline V gene data show CDR1 as LGHDT and CDR2 as YNNKEL (reference sequence). The CDR3 coding sequence is TGTGCCAGCAGCCAAGATTTTTCGATTGGCAGGGCCCAAGAGACCCAGTACTTC. As protein: CASSQDFSIGRAQETQYF.

This clone was observed a single time. This rearrangement joins TRBV7-9 to TRBJ1-2, with D uncertain. This CDR3 spans 11 amino acids. The V and J ends lost 7 bases and 4 bases respectively, with 7 bases between them. Germline CDR1 reads SEHNR; CDR2 reads FQNEAQ (reference sequence). The CDR3 nucleotides read TGTGCCAGCACCCCCCTCTATGGCTACACCTTC. Translated: CASTPLYGYTF.

The chain couples TRBV28 to TRBJ2-7; no clear D gene. The CDR3 runs to 11 residues. V was pared by 6 bases and J by 7 bases, with 10 bases between. Germline lookup yields CDR1 MDHEN and CDR2 SYDVKM. For the CDR3, the DNA is TGTGCCAGCAGCTTCGTAGATGAGCAGTACTTC. Amino acid sequence: CASSFVDEQYF.

The chain employs TRBV4-3 and TRBJ1-2; possibly TRBD1 for D (5 bases). V shed 2 bases and J shed 7 bases, with 14 bases lying between them. Per germline, CDR1 LGHNA and CDR2 YSLEER. The CDR3 length is 14 residues. Here the CDR3 DNA reads TGCGCCAGCAGCCAAAGGGTGCAGGGTTCTGGCTACACCTTC. This codes for CASSQRVQGSGYTF.

V is TRBV9 and J is TRBJ2-7, with TRBD2 matching over 7 bases. CDR1 is SGDLS, CDR2 YYNGEE, per germline. Unmatched junction bases numbered 18, after V lost 3 bases and J lost 6 bases. The CDR3 has 17 amino acids. For the CDR3, the DNA is TGTGCCAGCAGCGCCCCTTTTTCGAGCGGGAAATTCGGCGAGCAGTACTTC. It yields the protein CASSAPFSSGKFGEQYF.

The V call is TRBV7-2, the J call TRBJ1-2; D is perhaps TRBD1 (6 bases). Trimming removed 5 bases from V and 7 bases from J, with 17 bases in between. Germline loops: CDR1 SGHTA, CDR2 FQGNSA. CDR3 size: 14 residues. The CDR3 loop is CASSREQGRRGYTF. Written as DNA, the CDR3 is TGTGCCAGCAGCCGCGAGCAGGGGCGACGTGGCTACACCTTC. Looking up the rest from reference TRBV7-2 and TRBJ1-2 gives the full variable domain: GAGVSQSPSNKVTEKGKDVELRCDPISGHTALYWYRQSLGQGLEFLIYFQGNSAPDKSGLPSDRFSAERTGGSVSTLTIQRTQQEDSAVYLCASSREQGRRGYTFGSGTRLTVV.

The chain has TRBV24-1 and TRBJ2-5; D unresolved. The CDR3 loop spans 16 amino acids. Germline CDR1 reads KGHDR; CDR2 reads SFDVKD. Trimming shortened V by 2 bases and J by 0 bases, and 12 bases separated the two germline ends. The CDR3 sequence is CATSDSQQMYQETQYF. The CDR3 region has the DNA TGTGCCACCAGTGATTCCCAACAAATGTACCAAGAGACCCAGTACTTC.